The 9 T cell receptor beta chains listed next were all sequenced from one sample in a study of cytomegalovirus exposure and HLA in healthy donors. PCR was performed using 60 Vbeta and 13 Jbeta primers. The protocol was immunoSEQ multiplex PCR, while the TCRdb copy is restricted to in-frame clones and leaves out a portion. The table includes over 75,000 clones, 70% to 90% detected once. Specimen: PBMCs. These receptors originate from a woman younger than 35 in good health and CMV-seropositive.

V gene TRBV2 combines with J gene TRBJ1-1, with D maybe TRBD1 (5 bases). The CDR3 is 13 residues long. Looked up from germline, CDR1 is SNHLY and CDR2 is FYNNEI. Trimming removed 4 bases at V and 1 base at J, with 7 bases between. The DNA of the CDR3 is TGTGCCAGCAGTGTTAGGGGGAACACTGAAGCTTTCTTT. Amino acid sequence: CASSVRGNTEAFF.

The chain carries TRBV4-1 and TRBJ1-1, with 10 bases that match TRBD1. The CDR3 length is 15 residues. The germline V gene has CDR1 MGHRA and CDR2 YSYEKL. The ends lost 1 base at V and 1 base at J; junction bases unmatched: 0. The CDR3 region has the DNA TGCGCCAGCAGCCAAGGACAGGGGGCGAACACTGAAGCTTTCTTT. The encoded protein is CASSQGQGANTEAFF.

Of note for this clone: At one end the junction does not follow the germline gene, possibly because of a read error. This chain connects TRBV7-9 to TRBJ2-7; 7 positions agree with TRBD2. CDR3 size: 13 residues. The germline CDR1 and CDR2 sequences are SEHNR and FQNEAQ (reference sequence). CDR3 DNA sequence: TGTTCCAGCGGGGTGGCGGGAGTCCACGAGCAGTACTTC. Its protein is CSSGVAGVHEQYF. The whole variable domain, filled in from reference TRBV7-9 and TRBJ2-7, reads DTGVSQNPRHKITKRGQNVTFRCDPISEHNRLYWYRQTLGQGPEFLTYFQNEAQLEKSRLLSDRFSAERPKGSFSTLEIQRTEQGDSAMYLCSSGVAGVHEQYFGPGTRLTVT.

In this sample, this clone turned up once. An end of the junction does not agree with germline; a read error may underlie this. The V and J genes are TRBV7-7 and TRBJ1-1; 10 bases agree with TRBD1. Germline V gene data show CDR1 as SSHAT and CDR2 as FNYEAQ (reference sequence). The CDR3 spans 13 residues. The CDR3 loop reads CASSTRQGARAFF. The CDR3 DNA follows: TGTGCTAGCAGCACCCGACAGGGGGCGCGAGCTTTCTTT.

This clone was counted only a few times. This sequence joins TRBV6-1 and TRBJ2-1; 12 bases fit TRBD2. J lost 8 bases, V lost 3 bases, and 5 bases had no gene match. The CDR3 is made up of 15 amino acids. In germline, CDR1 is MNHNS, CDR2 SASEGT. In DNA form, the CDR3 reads TGTGCCAGCAGTGAGACTAGCGGGGGCGAGGATGAGCAGTTCTTC. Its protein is CASSETSGGEDEQFF.

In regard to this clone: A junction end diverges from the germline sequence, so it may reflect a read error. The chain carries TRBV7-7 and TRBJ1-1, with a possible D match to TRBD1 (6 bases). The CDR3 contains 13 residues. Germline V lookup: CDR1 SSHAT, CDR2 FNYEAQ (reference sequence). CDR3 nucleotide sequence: TGTGCTAGCAGTTGGACAGTAAACACTGAAGCTTTCTTT. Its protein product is CASSWTVNTEAFF.

Written as DNA, the CDR3 is TGTGCCAGCAGTGAACCCGGCAGGGGGTCCTATGGCTACACCTTC. This sequence encodes CASSEPGRGSYGYTF. This rearrangement joins TRBV6-1 to TRBJ1-2, with 7 bases that match TRBD1. Trimming removed 2 bases from V and 4 bases from J; junction bases left unmatched: 7. Looked up from germline, CDR1 is MNHNS and CDR2 is SASEGT. The CDR3 is 15 amino acids.

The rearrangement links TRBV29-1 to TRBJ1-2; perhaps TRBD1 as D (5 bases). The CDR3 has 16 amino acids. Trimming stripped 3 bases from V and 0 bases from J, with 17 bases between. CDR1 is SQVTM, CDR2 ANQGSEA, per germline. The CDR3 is CSVDRALKGSNYGYTF. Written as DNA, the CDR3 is TGCAGCGTTGACAGGGCCCTAAAAGGTTCTAACTATGGCTACACCTTC.

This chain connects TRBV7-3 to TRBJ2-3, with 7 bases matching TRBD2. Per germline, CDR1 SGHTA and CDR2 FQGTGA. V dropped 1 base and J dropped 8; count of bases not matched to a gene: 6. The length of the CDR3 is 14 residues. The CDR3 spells CASSLKAGATTQYF. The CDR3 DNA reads TGTGCCAGCAGCTTAAAGGCGGGAGCGACTACGCAGTATTTT.